This TCR beta chain was documented in a study of neurological immune-mediated disorders. 5'RACE employing 10-nucleotide random UMIs yielded the cDNA. In TCRdb, the 5' RACE reads were re-called with MiXCR into one record per CDR3 protein. The data contain approximately 50,000 distinct CDR3 sequences, roughly 8.3% of them seen just once; the ten biggest clones take up 1.9%. The CDR3 covers 13 residues. Germline assignment: CDR1 SGHDT and CDR2 YYEEEE. Trimming took 0 bases from V and 1 from J, leaving 4 bases between them. Ten or more counts support this clonotype. The antigen remains unidentified. Being one base from a much bigger clone, this may be a read error. Time point here: longitudinal time-point 3. In Maryland, USA, blood bank volunteers were the healthy controls. Unsorted libraries were generated from 2 million PBMCs held at -80 degrees C. Study results and caveats: It was HTLV-1-associated myelopathy that showed the most TCR clonal expansion, while multiple sclerosis showed the least, falling below healthy controls.

Sequencing used PBMCs. The chain combines TRBV5-6 with TRBJ1-1; no clear D gene. This clonotype was sampled from a woman in her forties in good health. CDR3 bases: TGTGCCAGCAGCTTGGACCCGAACACTGAAGCTTTCTTT. This gives the protein CASSLDPNTEAFF.